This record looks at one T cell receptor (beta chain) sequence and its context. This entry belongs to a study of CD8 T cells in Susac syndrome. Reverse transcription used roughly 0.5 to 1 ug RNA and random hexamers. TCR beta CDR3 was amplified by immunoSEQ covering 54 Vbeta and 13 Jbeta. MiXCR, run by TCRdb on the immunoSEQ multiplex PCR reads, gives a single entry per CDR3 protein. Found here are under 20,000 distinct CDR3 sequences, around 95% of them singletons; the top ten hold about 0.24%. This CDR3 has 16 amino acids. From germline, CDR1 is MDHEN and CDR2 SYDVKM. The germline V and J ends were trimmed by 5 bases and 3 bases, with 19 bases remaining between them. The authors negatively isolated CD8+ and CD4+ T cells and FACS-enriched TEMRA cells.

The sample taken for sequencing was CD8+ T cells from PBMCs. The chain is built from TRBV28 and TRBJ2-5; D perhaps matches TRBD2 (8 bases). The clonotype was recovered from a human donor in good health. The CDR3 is CASSPGGGDREETQYF. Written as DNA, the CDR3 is TGTGCCAGCAGTCCGGGGGGGGGAGACAGGGAAGAGACCCAGTACTTC. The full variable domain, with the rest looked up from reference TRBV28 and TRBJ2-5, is DVKVTQSSRYLVKRTGEKVFLECVQDMDHENMFWYRQDPGLGLRLIYFSYDVKMKEKGDIPEGYSVSREKKERFSLILESASTNQTSMYLCASSPGGGDREETQYFGPGTRLLVL.